This passage covers 14 T cell receptor beta chains from one sample sequenced in a study of T cell responses to AZD1222 COVID-19 vaccine. TCRdb keeps only in-frame clones here, not all; method: immunoSEQ multiplex PCR. There are approximately 60,000 clones in the sample; about 70% occur only once, and roughly 13% lies in the top ten. The sample was peripheral blood, taken on day 0 of AZD1222 vaccination. The receptors shown here come from an adult in good health.

This clone was found a few times. The chain employs TRBV27 and TRBJ1-1, with unresolved D. Trimming took 6 bases from V and 6 from J, leaving 11 bases between them. This CDR3 contains 12 residues. Germline V gene sequence: CDR1 MNHEY, CDR2 SMNVEV (reference sequence). The CDR3, as DNA: TGTGCCAGCAGGACGGGGTTCGCTGAAGCTTTCTTT. Translating it yields CASRTGFAEAFF.

This clone was picked up a small number of times. The rearrangement joins TRBV15 to TRBJ1-5, with D perhaps TRBD1 (6 bases). Germline V gives CDR1 LNHNV, CDR2 YYDKDF (reference sequence). CDR3 size: 17 residues. Trimming removed 0 bases from V and 2 bases from J, with 14 bases in between. The CDR3 DNA reads as TGTGCCACCAGCAGAGATTCGGGGGCCACTCGCAATCAGCCCCAGCATTTT. Protein sequence: CATSRDSGATRNQPQHF. Complete variable domain (other parts from reference TRBV15 and TRBJ1-5): DAMVIQNPRYQVTQFGKPVTLSCSQTLNHNVMYWYQQKSSQAPKLLFHYYDKDFNNEADTPDNFQSRRPNTSFCFLDIRSPGLGDTAMYLCATSRDSGATRNQPQHFGDGTRLSIL.

V usage is TRBV4-1 and J usage is TRBJ2-3; 7 bases line up with TRBD1. This CDR3 comprises 17 residues. Trimming removed 4 bases from V and 0 bases from J; junction bases left unmatched: 10. Germline assignment: CDR1 MGHRA and CDR2 YSYEKL. The CDR3 DNA sequence: TGCGCCAGCAGCCCCCCACAGGGGTCTACTAGCACAGATACGCAGTATTTT. It encodes CASSPPQGSTSTDTQYF.

The chain combines TRBV4-3 with TRBJ1-1; no clear D gene. Germline lookup yields CDR1 LGHNA and CDR2 YSLEER. The ends were cut back, 2 bases at V and 5 bases at J, with 9 bases in the middle. The CDR3 has 13 amino acids. The CDR3 DNA is TGCGCCAGCAGCCAAAGCCAGCGGACTGAAGCTTTCTTT. It yields the protein CASSQSQRTEAFF.

The chain joins TRBV14 to TRBJ2-1; maybe TRBD1 (6 bases). Deletions cut 1 base from V and 12 bases from J, with 13 bases between. This CDR3 has 13 residues. Germline values: CDR1 SGHDN, CDR2 FVKESK. CDR3 protein: CASSQGDTQGQFF. The CDR3 DNA follows: TGTGCCAGCAGCCAAGGAGACACACAGGGGCAGTTCTTC.

The V gene is TRBV29-1, the J gene TRBJ1-1; D is possibly TRBD1 (5 bases). Germline V CDR1 and CDR2: SQVTM, ANQGSEA. This CDR3 comprises 13 residues. V shed 4 bases and J shed 2 bases, with 11 bases lying between them. Here the CDR3 reads CSVGQRLNTEAFF. For the CDR3, the DNA is TGCAGCGTTGGACAGAGACTTAACACTGAAGCTTTCTTT.

V usage is TRBV3-1 (or the pseudogene TRBV3-2) and J usage is TRBJ1-1; no clear D. The CDR3 spans 13 residues. Germline V gene lookup returns CDR1 LGHDT and CDR2 YNNKEL (reference sequence). The V end lost 6 bases, the J end lost 5 bases, and 13 bases lay between the germline ends. CDR3 nucleotide sequence: TGTGCCAGCAGTTTCGGACTAAGGACTGAAGCTTTCTTT. Amino acids: CASSFGLRTEAFF.

The rearrangement links TRBV11-2 to TRBJ2-7, with D possibly being TRBD1 (6 bases). The V gene lost 3 bases and the J gene lost 3 bases, with 12 bases spanning the gap. The CDR3 contains 14 residues. Germline V gives CDR1 SGHAT, CDR2 FQNNGV. The CDR3 region is CASSFIGRGYEQYF. DNA of the CDR3: TGTGCCAGCAGCTTTATTGGCAGGGGCTACGAGCAGTACTTC.

The chain combines TRBV12-3 or TRBV12-4 with TRBJ1-2, with D unclear. With 6 bases removed from V and 7 bases from J, the gap between germline ends came to 15 bases. This CDR3 is built from 13 residues. This CDR3 is CASRSSLEGGYTF. Here the CDR3 DNA reads TGTGCCAGCAGGTCGAGCCTCGAGGGTGGCTACACCTTC.

The rearrangement joins TRBV12-3 or TRBV12-4 to TRBJ2-7; the D gene could be TRBD1 or TRBD2 (6 bases each). V was clipped by 5 bases and J by 2 bases, with 10 bases between them. This CDR3 has 13 residues. CDR3 sequence reads: CASSRGPTYEQYF. CDR3 bases: TGTGCCAGCAGTCGGGGGCCTACCTACGAGCAGTACTTC.

This clone appeared a few times. This chain joins TRBV29-1 and TRBJ2-1, with D tentatively TRBD2 (5 bases). The CDR3 covers 15 residues. Germline CDR1 SQVTM, CDR2 ANQGSEA. The ends were cut back, 2 bases at V and 7 bases at J, with 18 bases in the middle. This CDR3 reads CSVEREGLLRNEQFF. The CDR3 DNA is TGCAGCGTTGAACGGGAAGGTCTCCTAAGGAATGAGCAGTTCTTC.

The chain recombines TRBV6-5 with TRBJ2-7; possibly TRBD1 for D (6 bases). This CDR3 spans 14 amino acids. Between the trimmed V and J ends, which lost 4 bases and 5 bases, there was a span of 15 bases. Germline loops: CDR1 MNHEY, CDR2 SVGAGI. CDR3 loop: CASSSRDTGHEQYF. CDR3 bases: TGTGCCAGCAGTTCCCGGGACACGGGGCACGAGCAGTACTTC.

The rearrangement links TRBV19 to TRBJ1-5; D is unclear. V was cut by 2 bases and J by 7 bases, with 9 bases left in between. Germline values: CDR1 LNHDA, CDR2 SQIVND (reference sequence). The CDR3 is 13 amino acids. CDR3 DNA: TGTGCCAGTAGTATAAGTCGTCTGCAGCCCCAGCATTTT. Protein sequence: CASSISRLQPQHF.

The rearrangement joins TRBV7-2 to TRBJ1-1; a weak D match, TRBD1 (5 bases). This CDR3 is 14 amino acids long. CDR1 is SGHTA and CDR2 is FQGNSA in the germline V gene. The V and J ends lost 5 bases and 6 bases respectively, with 16 bases between them. The CDR3 bases are TGTGCCAGCAGCCAGACGACAGTGTGGCCTGAAGCTTTCTTT. Translating gives CASSQTTVWPEAFF.